This T cell receptor beta chain was found in a study of cytomegalovirus exposure and HLA in healthy donors. Study summary: Prior work identified around 110 million unique TCR beta sequences in 150 million to 200 million T cells. The study, taken as a whole, reports: An analysis that came later showed most CMV-associated TCR beta chains appearing HLA-restricted. The classifier was said to identify cytomegalovirus status with high specificity and sensitivity. From TCR beta sequences, most subjects' HLA-A and HLA-B alleles were reportedly predicted accurately.

13 Jbeta primers and 60 Vbeta primers were used for the PCR. The assay was immunoSEQ multiplex PCR, and TCRdb's table has in-frame clones only and misses some. The sample shows under 200,000 clones, about 81% of them seen only once. This CDR3 has 12 residues. Germline V gene sequence: CDR1 GTSNPN, CDR2 SVGIG (reference sequence). V was pared by 8 bases and J by 4 bases, with 12 bases between. In the case of this clone: As yet, its antigen is unknown.

The rearrangement uses TRBV30 and TRBJ1-5, with D possibly matching TRBD1 (6 bases). This receptor was taken from a girl aged 2 to 9 in good health and CMV-seropositive. The sample consisted of PBMCs. Written as DNA, the CDR3 is TGTGCCATGGACAGCCTAAATCAGCCCCAGCATTTT. Translated: CAMDSLNQPQHF.